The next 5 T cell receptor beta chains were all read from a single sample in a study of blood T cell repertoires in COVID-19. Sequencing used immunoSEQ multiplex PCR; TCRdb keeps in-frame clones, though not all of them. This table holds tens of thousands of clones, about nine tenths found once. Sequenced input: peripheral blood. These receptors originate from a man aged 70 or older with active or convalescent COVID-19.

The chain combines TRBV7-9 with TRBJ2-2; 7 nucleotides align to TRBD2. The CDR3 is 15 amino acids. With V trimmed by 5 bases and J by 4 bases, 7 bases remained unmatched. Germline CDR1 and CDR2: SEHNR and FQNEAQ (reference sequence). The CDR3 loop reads CASSLTSEITGELFF. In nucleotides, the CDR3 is TGTGCCAGCAGCCTCACTAGCGAGATCACCGGGGAGCTGTTTTTT.

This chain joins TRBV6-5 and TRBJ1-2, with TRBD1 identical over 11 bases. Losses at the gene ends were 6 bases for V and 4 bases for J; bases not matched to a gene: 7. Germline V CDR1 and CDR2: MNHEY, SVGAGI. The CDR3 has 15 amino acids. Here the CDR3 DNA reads TGTGCCAGCAGGGACAGGGGGCGGCTGGGCTATGGCTACACCTTC. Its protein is CASRDRGRLGYGYTF.

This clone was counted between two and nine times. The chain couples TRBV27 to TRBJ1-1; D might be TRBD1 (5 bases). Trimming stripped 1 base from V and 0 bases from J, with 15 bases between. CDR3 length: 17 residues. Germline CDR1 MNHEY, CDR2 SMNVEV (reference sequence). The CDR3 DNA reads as TGTGCCAGCAGTTTATGGGGCCCGAATACCGTGAACACTGAAGCTTTCTTT. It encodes CASSLWGPNTVNTEAFF.

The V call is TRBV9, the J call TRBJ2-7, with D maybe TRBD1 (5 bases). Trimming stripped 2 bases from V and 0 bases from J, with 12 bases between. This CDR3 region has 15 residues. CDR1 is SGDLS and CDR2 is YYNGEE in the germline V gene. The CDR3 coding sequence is TGTGCCAGCAGCGTCCGGAGCGACAGCTCCTACGAGCAGTACTTC. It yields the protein CASSVRSDSSYEQYF.

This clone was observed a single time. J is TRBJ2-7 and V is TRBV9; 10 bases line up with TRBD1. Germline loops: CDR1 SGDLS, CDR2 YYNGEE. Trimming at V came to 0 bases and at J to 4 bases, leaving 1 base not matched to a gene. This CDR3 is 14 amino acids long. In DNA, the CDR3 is TGTGCCAGCAGCGTAGCGGGACAGGGGTACGAGCAGTACTTC. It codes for CASSVAGQGYEQYF.